The entry below gives a single TCR beta chain sequence along with its context. This specimen belongs to a study of OX40 agonist ivuxolimab in advanced cancers. Study at large: Of mixed ages from about 23 to 79 and averaging roughly 66 years, the group was about 80% male.

Germline CDR1 SNHLY, CDR2 FYNNEI. This CDR3 is built from 14 residues. The V gene end was trimmed by 6 bases and the J gene end by 6 bases; junction bases not matched to a gene: 6. Profiling relied on immunoSEQ multiplex PCR, and the TCRdb table lists in-frame clones only, not all of them. The sample holds about 10,000 clones; about 80% are singletons and the top ten take roughly 15%. The chain couples TRBV2 to TRBJ1-2; 11 bases align to TRBD1. Sequencing used CD4+ or CD8+ T cells sorted from blood, obtained in a trial of the OX40 agonist ivuxolimab. This receptor was obtained from an adult with an advanced solid tumor such as melanoma, head and neck, liver or kidney cancer. The CDR3 loop reads CASSSGQGAHGYTF. CDR3 bases: TGTGCCAGCAGCAGCGGACAGGGGGCACATGGCTACACCTTC.